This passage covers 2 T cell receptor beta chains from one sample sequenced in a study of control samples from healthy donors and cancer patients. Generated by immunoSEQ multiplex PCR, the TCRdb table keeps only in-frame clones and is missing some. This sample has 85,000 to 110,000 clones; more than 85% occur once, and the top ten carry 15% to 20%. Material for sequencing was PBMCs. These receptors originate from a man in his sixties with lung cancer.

The CDR3 is CASSLSATGSGNTIYF. Written as DNA, the CDR3 is TGTGCCAGCAGTTTATCAGCGACGGGCTCTGGAAACACCATATATTTT. The chain couples TRBV27 to TRBJ1-3, with no clear D. The ends were cut back, 0 bases at V and 0 bases at J, with 9 bases in the middle. The CDR3 spans 16 residues. Germline V CDR1 and CDR2: MNHEY, SMNVEV (reference sequence).

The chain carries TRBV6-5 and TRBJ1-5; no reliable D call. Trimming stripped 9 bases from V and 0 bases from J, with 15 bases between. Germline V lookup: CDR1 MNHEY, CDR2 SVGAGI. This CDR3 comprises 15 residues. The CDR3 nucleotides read TGTGCCAGTAGTCGTATAGGGAATAGCAATCAGCCCCAGCATTTT. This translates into CASSRIGNSNQPQHF.